These T cell receptor beta chains were read from a single sample in a study of shared clonotypes between healthy human individuals. TCRdb keeps only in-frame clones here, not all; method: immunoSEQ multiplex PCR. This table has more than 550,000 clones, 90% to 95% appearing once. The specimen was naive CD8+ T cells sorted from blood. The receptor set was obtained from a man aged 25-40 years in good health. CDR3s include the opening cysteine and the closing phenylalanine or tryptophan. A D gene is named only where the DNA matches it firmly. Expanded clones are given a class, and other clones once, few, many or no size at all.

>NA|NA|TRBJ2-2|TRBV27
CASSLFPGELFF
TGTGCCAGCAGTTTATTTCCCGGGGAGCTGTTTTTT
>NA|NA|TRBJ2-3|TRBV7-9
CASSPEDVDTQYF
TGTGCCAGCAGCCCAGAAGACGTTGATACGCAGTATTTT
>NA|TRBD2|TRBJ2-7|TRBV28
CASSWSLAGGLSYEQYF
TGTGCCAGCAGTTGGAGTTTAGCGGGAGGGCTGTCCTACGAGCAGTACTTC
>few|NA|TRBJ2-2|TRBV7-9
CASSFSAGELFF
TGTGCCAGCAGCTTCTCGGCCGGGGAGCTGTTTTTT
>NA|NA|TRBJ2-1|TRBV27
CASFPVLGSDEQFF
TGTGCCAGCTTCCCTGTTCTAGGTTCCGATGAGCAGTTCTTC
>NA|NA|TRBJ1-4|TRBV5-3
CARSSGHHATNEKLFF
TGTGCCAGAAGCTCCGGGCATCATGCAACTAATGAAAAACTGTTTTTT
>NA|NA|TRBJ2-7|TRBV5-5
CASSPQGNEQYF
TGTGCCAGCAGCCCCCAGGGTAACGAGCAGTACTTC
>NA|TRBD2|TRBJ2-7|TRBV29-1
CSVTGTSGRSEQYF
TGCAGCGTTACCGGGACTAGCGGGAGGTCCGAGCAGTACTTC
>NA|TRBD2|TRBJ2-1|TRBV7-2
CASSLDSGSHNEQFF
TGTGCCAGCAGCTTAGATAGCGGGAGCCACAATGAGCAGTTCTTC
>once|TRBD1|TRBJ1-5|TRBV14
CASSHSVAGTVNPNQPQHF
TGTGCCAGCAGCCATTCAGTTGCCGGGACAGTGAACCCCAATCAGCCCCAGCATTTT
>NA|NA|TRBJ2-7|TRBV7-2
CASSLEFSYEQYF
TGTGCCAGCAGCTTAGAGTTCTCCTACGAGCAGTACTTC
>NA|NA|TRBJ2-1|TRBV7-9
CASSQEDSNEQFF
TGTGCCAGCAGCCAAGAGGACTCGAATGAGCAGTTCTTC
>NA|NA|TRBJ2-7|TRBV28
CASSLLYEQYF
TGTGCCAGCAGTTTACTTTACGAGCAGTACTTC
>NA|NA|TRBJ2-7|TRBV5-4
CASSSESYEQYF
TGTGCCAGCAGCTCGGAGTCCTACGAGCAGTACTTC
>NA|TRBD2|TRBJ2-1|TRBV19
CASSMPAGGAYNEQFF
TGTGCCAGTAGTATGCCCGCGGGAGGAGCCTACAATGAGCAGTTCTTC
>NA|NA|TRBJ2-7|TRBV18
CASSPKPGAAYEQYF
TGTGCCAGCTCACCAAAACCGGGGGCTGCCTACGAGCAGTACTTC
>NA|NA|TRBJ2-5|TRBV4-2
CASSQDRDHQETQYF
TGTGCCAGCAGCCAAGATAGGGACCACCAAGAGACCCAGTACTTC
>NA|NA|TRBJ2-5|TRBV28
CASHEVGGPWETQYF
TGTGCCAGCCATGAGGTCGGGGGGCCATGGGAGACCCAGTACTTC
>NA|NA|TRBJ2-1|TRBV27
CASSPTASERYNEQFF
TGTGCCAGCAGTCCGACGGCTAGCGAACGATACAATGAGCAGTTCTTC
>NA|TRBD2|TRBJ2-1|TRBV5-5
CASSFTSGGSSYNEQFF
TGTGCCAGCAGCTTCACTAGCGGGGGGAGCTCCTACAATGAGCAGTTCTTC
>few|TRBD1|TRBJ1-2|TRBV6-5
CASSTGGGAYGYTF
TGTGCCAGCAGTACGGGAGGGGGCGCCTATGGCTACACCTTC
>NA|NA|TRBJ1-2|TRBV11-2
CASRQLGAYGYTF
TGTGCCAGCCGACAGCTGGGGGCTTATGGCTACACCTTC
>NA|NA|TRBJ1-2|TRBV2
CASNGGVPHGYTF
TGTGCCAGCAACGGTGGAGTCCCCCATGGCTACACCTTC
>NA|NA|TRBJ2-7|TRBV9
CASSVGVEVSYEQYF
TGTGCCAGCAGCGTAGGAGTCGAGGTCTCCTACGAGCAGTACTTC
>NA|NA|TRBJ2-5|TRBV5-1
CASSPWARETQYF
TGCGCCAGCAGCCCATGGGCCAGGGAGACCCAGTACTTC
>NA|NA|TRBJ1-2|TRBV18
CASSPRGARGGGYTF
TGTGCCAGCTCACCACGAGGGGCAAGAGGAGGTGGCTACACCTTC
>NA|NA|TRBJ1-1|TRBV4-3
CASSQDLARENTEAFF
TGCGCCAGCAGCCAAGATTTGGCGAGAGAGAACACTGAAGCTTTCTTT
>NA|NA|TRBJ1-4|TRBV27
CASSSHRATNEKLFF
TGTGCCAGCAGTTCACACAGGGCAACTAATGAAAAACTGTTTTTT
>NA|NA|TRBJ2-7|TRBV7-9
CASSLTGDIGYEQYF
TGTGCCAGCAGCTTAACCGGGGACATTGGGTACGAGCAGTACTTC
>NA|NA|TRBJ2-1|TRBV6-5
CASRQGFSEQFF
TGTGCCAGCAGGCAAGGGTTTAGCGAGCAGTTCTTC
>NA|NA|TRBJ2-7|TRBV27
CASSPGTRDSSYEQYF
TGTGCCAGCAGTCCCGGGACTCGAGACAGTTCCTACGAGCAGTACTTC
>NA|NA|TRBJ2-1|TRBV27
CASSFSLDNEQFF
TGTGCCAGCAGTTTCTCACTGGATAATGAGCAGTTCTTC
>NA|TRBD1|TRBJ1-1|TRBV7-9
CASSLEGTGWNTEAFF
TGTGCCAGCAGCTTAGAGGGGACAGGGTGGAACACTGAAGCTTTCTTT
>NA|TRBD1|TRBJ1-2|TRBV7-2
CASSQKAGGRGYTF
TGTGCCAGCAGCCAGAAGGCAGGGGGTCGGGGCTACACCTTC
>NA|NA|TRBJ2-6|TRBV5-1
CASSLEGSGANVLTF
TGCGCCAGCAGCTTGGAGGGTTCTGGGGCCAACGTCCTGACTTTC
>NA|NA|TRBJ1-1|TRBV7-9
CASSLWTTEAFF
TGTGCCAGCAGCTTATGGACGACTGAAGCTTTCTTT
>NA|TRBD1|TRBJ1-1|TRBV6-5
CASSYGQGSTEAFF
TGTGCCAGCAGTTACGGACAGGGGAGCACTGAAGCTTTCTTT
>NA|NA|TRBJ2-3|TRBV11-2
CASSSGGAGSTSTDTQYF
TGTGCCAGCAGCTCAGGGGGGGCAGGATCAACTAGCACAGATACGCAGTATTTT
>NA|NA|TRBJ2-2|TRBV29-1
CSAHAGNTGELFF
TGCAGCGCTCATGCGGGGAACACCGGGGAGCTGTTTTTT
>NA|TRBD2|TRBJ2-1|TRBV29-1
CSASKGLADHNEQFF
TGCAGCGCCTCAAAGGGACTAGCGGATCACAATGAGCAGTTCTTC
>NA|TRBD2|TRBJ2-1|TRBV7-8
CASSLSSGMPNNEQFF
TGTGCCAGCAGCTTATCTAGCGGGATGCCCAACAATGAGCAGTTCTTC
>NA|NA|TRBJ2-7|TRBV27
CASSLSPVGYEQYF
TGTGCCAGCAGTTTATCGCCAGTGGGGTACGAGCAGTACTTC
>NA|NA|TRBJ2-5|TRBV19
CASSPRTFGEETQYF
TGTGCCAGTAGCCCGAGGACCTTTGGGGAAGAGACCCAGTACTTC
>NA|NA|TRBJ2-7|TRBV10-3
CAISESRWTPEQYF
TGTGCCATCAGTGAGTCGAGATGGACCCCCGAGCAGTACTTC
>NA|NA|TRBJ2-7|TRBV7-8
CASRRIRDPSYEQYF
TGTGCCAGCAGGCGAATCCGGGATCCAAGCTACGAGCAGTACTTC
>NA|NA|TRBJ2-5|TRBV7-2
CASSQAIPQETQYF
TGTGCCAGCAGCCAAGCGATTCCACAAGAGACCCAGTACTTC
>NA|NA|TRBJ2-5|TRBV5-6
CASSLGGSTIETQYF
TGTGCCAGCAGCTTGGGTGGGAGCACGATCGAGACCCAGTACTTC
>NA|NA|TRBJ1-4|TRBV4-3
CASSQDWVQGWGEKLFF
TGCGCCAGCAGCCAAGATTGGGTACAGGGATGGGGTGAAAAACTGTTTTTT
>NA|NA|TRBJ1-6|TRBV9
CASSAAGPHSPLHF
TGTGCCAGCAGCGCAGCCGGCCCCCATTCACCCCTCCACTTT
>NA|TRBD2|TRBJ2-3|TRBV4-3
CASSQDLLAGGPDTQYF
TGCGCCAGCAGCCAAGATCTGCTAGCGGGAGGGCCGGATACGCAGTATTTT
>NA|TRBD2|TRBJ2-3|TRBV10-1
CASSDSGRSTDTQYF
TGCGCCAGCAGTGATAGCGGGAGATCCACAGATACGCAGTATTTT
>once|TRBD1|TRBJ2-2|TRBV7-8
CASSVGTGWSNTGELFF
TGTGCCAGCAGCGTAGGGACAGGGTGGTCGAACACCGGGGAGCTGTTTTTT
>NA|NA|TRBJ2-1|TRBV12-5
CASGLPGPSPKGEQFF
TGTGCTAGTGGTTTGCCAGGTCCCTCCCCGAAGGGTGAGCAGTTCTTC
>NA|NA|TRBJ1-5|TRBV19
CASSRAANQPQHF
TGTGCCAGTAGCCGGGCCGCTAATCAGCCCCAGCATTTT
>NA|NA|TRBJ2-1|TRBV29-1
CSVEEVSPSYNEQFF
TGCAGCGTTGAAGAGGTCTCGCCCTCGTACAATGAGCAGTTCTTC
>NA|NA|TRBJ2-7|TRBV29-1
CSVLRPDSYEQYF
TGCAGCGTCCTCAGACCAGACTCCTACGAGCAGTACTTC
>NA|TRBD1|TRBJ1-3|TRBV27
CASSLVLTGAGNTIYF
TGTGCCAGCAGTCTAGTTCTAACAGGGGCTGGAAACACCATATATTTT